This T cell receptor (beta chain) was sequenced during a study of Ad26.COV2.S vaccination and SARS-CoV-2 variants. Study summary: In the study, Ad26.COV2.S was injected intramuscularly once, or twice 56 days apart.

This CDR3 is 14 amino acids long. Germline V CDR1 and CDR2: ENHRY, SYGVKD. V lost 6 bases, J lost 2 bases, and 12 bases lay in between. Of note for this clone: No antigen is known for it.

Notes on the study in general: Possibly, TCR breadth and depth analyses underestimated total T cell responses.

Libraries were prepared by immunoSEQ multiplex PCR; TCRdb keeps only in-frame clonotypes and omits some of them. Found here are 380,000 or so clones, under 90% of them singletons; the top ten hold around 7.4%. The sample's treatment: 19 received Ad26.COV2.S at low or high dose, single or two shots; about five received placebo; per-sample allocation not given. Samples were taken on day 63 after the first vaccine or placebo injection. This TCR was recovered from a person aged 18-60 years who received the Ad26.COV2.S COVID-19 vaccine or a placebo. The chain links TRBV10-3 to TRBJ2-3; TRBD1 is a possible D gene (6 bases). The material was peripheral blood, obtained in a trial of Ad26.COV2.S vaccine versus placebo. The CDR3 spells CAIRAGEYTDTQYF. CDR3 DNA: TGTGCCATCAGGGCAGGGGAGTACACAGATACGCAGTATTTT.